This TCR beta chain was sequenced for a study of beta chain features in type 1 diabetes. The study's findings and limits: The study left unresolved whether HLA type influences TCRB rearrangement. Shorter TCRB CDR3s, moderately but significantly so, were found in Type 1 diabetes patients in all four CD4+ subsets.

Every isolated RNA sample was fully reverse transcribed, so sequencing captured expressed TCRB transcripts. Assay used: immunoSEQ multiplex PCR; TCRdb lists only in-frame clones, some missing. Of under 300,000 clones in the sample, 16% were seen once. By way of CD45RO/CCR7/CD25/CD127/CD95/CD27, the CD4+ regulatory, stem cell-like memory, central memory and naive cells were sorted. Germline V CDR1 and CDR2: ENHRY, SYGVKD. The V and J ends lost 2 bases and 6 bases respectively, with 12 bases between them. The CDR3 length is 14 residues. Comments on this clone: Its antigen is not identified.

This sequence joins TRBV10-3 and TRBJ2-3; D uncertain. The sequence derives from a man between 25 and 39 years old with type 1 diabetes. Sequencing was done on a sample of naive CD4+ T cells from blood. CDR3 nucleotides: TGTGCCATCAGTGAGCTCTCGCTGTTGGATACGCAGTATTTT. Amino acids: CAISELSLLDTQYF.